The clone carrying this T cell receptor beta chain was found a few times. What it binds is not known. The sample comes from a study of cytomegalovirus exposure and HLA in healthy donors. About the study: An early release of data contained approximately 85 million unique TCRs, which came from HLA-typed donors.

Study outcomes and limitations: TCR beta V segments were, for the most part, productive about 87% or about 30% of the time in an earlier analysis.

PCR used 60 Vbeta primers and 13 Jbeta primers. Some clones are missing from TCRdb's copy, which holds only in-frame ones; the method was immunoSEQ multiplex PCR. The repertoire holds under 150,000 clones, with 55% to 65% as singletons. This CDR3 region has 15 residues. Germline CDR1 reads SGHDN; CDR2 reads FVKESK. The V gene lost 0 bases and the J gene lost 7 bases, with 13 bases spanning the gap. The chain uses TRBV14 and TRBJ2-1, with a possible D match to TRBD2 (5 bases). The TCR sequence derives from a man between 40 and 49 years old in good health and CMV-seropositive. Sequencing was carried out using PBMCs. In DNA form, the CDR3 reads TGTGCCAGCAGCCAAGATTATTTCTCGGGGAATGAGCAGTTCTTC. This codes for CASSQDYFSGNEQFF.